One and the same sample provided the 5 T cell receptor beta chains below, sequenced in a study of shared clonotypes between healthy human individuals. Sequencing was performed with immunoSEQ multiplex PCR; in TCRdb, only in-frame clones are kept and a portion is missing. Here the sample spans about 2.4 million clones, just over 90% being singletons. Material for sequencing was naive CD4+ T cells sorted from blood. Subset described: CD45RA+ positively selected. These receptors were obtained from a man aged 18-30 years in good health.

In DNA form, the CDR3 reads TGTGCCAGCAGTGAATCTTGGACAGGAGGGGCATCGGAAAACATTCAGTACTTC. It specifies CASSESWTGGASENIQYF. The chain uses TRBV6-1 and TRBJ2-4; D is perhaps TRBD1 (7 bases). The CDR3 covers 18 residues. CDR1 and CDR2 from the germline V gene are MNHNS and SASEGT. V lost 2 bases and J 5 bases, leaving 22 bases between the germline ends.

This clone appeared a single time. The chain has TRBV6-1 and TRBJ2-2; tentative D call: TRBD1 (6 bases). The CDR3 runs 15 residues. The germline V gene has CDR1 MNHNS and CDR2 SASEGT. V lost 8 bases, J lost 4 bases, and 17 bases lay in between. The CDR3 loop reads CASVFEQGGTGELFF. The CDR3 DNA follows: TGTGCCAGCGTTTTTGAACAGGGCGGCACCGGGGAGCTGTTTTTT.

CDR3 DNA: TGTGCCAGCAGCCCGGGGACTAGCGGGAGGGCCTTCGAGCAGTACTTC. Its protein is CASSPGTSGRAFEQYF. The rearrangement links TRBV5-4 to TRBJ2-7, with 16 bases that match TRBD2. V shed 4 bases, J shed 6 bases, and the junction held 7 bases outside the gene matches. CDR3 length equals 16 residues. Per germline, CDR1 SGHNT and CDR2 YYREEE (reference sequence).

The chain combines TRBV6-5 with TRBJ2-1; TRBD2 is a possible D gene (6 bases). V dropped 5 bases and J dropped 4 bases, with 15 bases sitting between them. The CDR3 consists of 15 residues. Per the germline V gene, CDR1 is MNHEY and CDR2 is SVGAGI. The DNA of the CDR3 is TGTGCCAGCAGTAAGCCGGGACTGGGGTACAATGAGCAGTTCTTC. Its translation is CASSKPGLGYNEQFF.

A remark on this clone: This sample includes further DNA sequences coding for the same CDR3. V is TRBV5-4 and J is TRBJ2-3; D remains ambiguous. This CDR3 is 14 amino acids long. The germline gives CDR1 SGHNT, CDR2 YYREEE (reference sequence). Trimming stripped 0 bases from V and 0 bases from J, with 5 bases between. CDR3 DNA: TGTGCCAGCAGCTTGGGGAGAAGCACAGATACGCAGTATTTT. This encodes CASSLGRSTDTQYF.